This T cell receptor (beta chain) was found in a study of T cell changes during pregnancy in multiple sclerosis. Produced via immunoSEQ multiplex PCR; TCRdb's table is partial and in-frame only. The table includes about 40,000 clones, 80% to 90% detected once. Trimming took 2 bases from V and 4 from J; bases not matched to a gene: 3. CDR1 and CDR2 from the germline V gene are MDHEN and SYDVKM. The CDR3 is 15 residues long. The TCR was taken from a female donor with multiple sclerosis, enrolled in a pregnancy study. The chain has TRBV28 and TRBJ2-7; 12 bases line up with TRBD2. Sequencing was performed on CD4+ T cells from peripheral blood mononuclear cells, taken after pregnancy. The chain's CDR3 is CASSLLTSGSYEQYF. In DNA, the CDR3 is TGTGCCAGCAGTTTACTGACTAGCGGGAGTTACGAGCAGTACTTC.